The 3 T cell receptor beta chains in this list originate from one sample, sequenced in a study of cytomegalovirus exposure and HLA in healthy donors (dated by TCRdb to between 2016 and 2019). Preparation of the library involved the immunoSEQ multiplex PCR assay. For the multiplex PCR, a mixture combining 60 forward primers for TCR Vbeta segments and 13 reverse primers for TCR Jbeta segments was used. What TCRdb holds here is the immuneACCESS table cut down to in-frame rearrangements. Part of the clones is not present; checked against another copy, under half of the missing clones reflect an unresolved V gene, and the others are unexplained. A total of more than 140,000 clones appear in this sample, roughly 77% of them only once. The top ten clones comprise about 3% of the sample. Sequencing was done on a sample of PBMCs. The receptor source for this set is a man aged 35 to 55 in good health and CMV-seronegative.

The CDR3 DNA reads TGTGCCAGCAGCTCCGGTTCGGGAGGGACACAAGAGACCCAGTACTTC. Translation: CASSSGSGGTQETQYF. The rearrangement uses TRBV7-7 and TRBJ2-5, with 8 bases lining up with TRBD2. From germline, CDR1 is SSHAT and CDR2 FNYEAQ (reference sequence). V lost 4 bases and J lost 2; bases outside the gene matches: 9. This CDR3 spans 16 amino acids.

The chain uses TRBV7-3 and TRBJ2-1; the D gene is possibly TRBD1 (6 bases). From germline, CDR1 is SGHTA and CDR2 FQGTGA. The CDR3 is made up of 16 amino acids. V dropped 5 bases and J dropped 5 bases, with 19 bases sitting between them. The CDR3 coding sequence is TGTGCCAGCAGCCTAATCCCCGGACAGCCAAACAATGAGCAGTTCTTC. Translated: CASSLIPGQPNNEQFF.

This chain links TRBV10-3 with TRBJ2-5, with TRBD1 matching 8 bases. CDR1 is ENHRY and CDR2 is SYGVKD in the germline V gene. This CDR3 has 13 residues. After removal of 7 bases from V and 1 base from J, the junction contained 2 bases not matched to a gene. This chain's CDR3 is CAITRGPQETQYF. The CDR3 nucleotides read TGTGCCATCACCAGGGGGCCCCAAGAGACCCAGTACTTC.